The entry that follows covers one T cell receptor beta chain sequence. The source of the sample is a study of blood T cell repertoires in COVID-19. The CDR3 consists of 12 residues. Germline V gives CDR1 SEHNR, CDR2 FQNEAQ (reference sequence). Deletions cut 1 base from V and 14 bases from J, with 11 bases between. Measured with immunoSEQ multiplex PCR; TCRdb has only the in-frame clones, and not every one. The data contain 66,000 or so clones, around 80% of them singletons. This clonotype was sampled from a human donor in a cohort sampled during active COVID-19. Source material: peripheral blood. V gene TRBV7-9 combines with J gene TRBJ1-4; D gene ambiguous. The chain's CDR3 is CASSLGGPILFF. As DNA, the CDR3 is TGTGCCAGCAGCTTAGGCGGTCCTATTCTGTTTTTT.